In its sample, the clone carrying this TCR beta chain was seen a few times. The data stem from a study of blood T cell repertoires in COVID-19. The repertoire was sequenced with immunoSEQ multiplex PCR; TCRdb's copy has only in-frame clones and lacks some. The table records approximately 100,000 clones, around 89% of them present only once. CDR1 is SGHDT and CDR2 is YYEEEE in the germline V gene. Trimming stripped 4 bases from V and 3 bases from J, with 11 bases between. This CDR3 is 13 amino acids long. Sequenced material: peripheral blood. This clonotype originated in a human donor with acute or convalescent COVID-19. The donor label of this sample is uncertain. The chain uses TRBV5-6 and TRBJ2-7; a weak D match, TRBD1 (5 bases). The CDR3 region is CASSQGRFYEQYF. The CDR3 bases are TGTGCCAGCAGCCAGGGTCGTTTCTACGAGCAGTACTTC.